A selection of T cell receptor beta chains follows, all from one sample in a study of T-cell reconstitution after alpha-beta-depleted transplantation in children. MiXCR, run by TCRdb on the PCR reads, gives a single entry per CDR3 protein. The table records a few hundred thousand distinct CDR3 sequences, about 14% of them present only once. This sample comprised PBMCs, obtained from the stem cell graft. Receptors originate from a human donor who donated a stem cell graft to a child with Fanconi anemia. The CDR3 runs from the conserved cysteine through the conserved F or W. The order of the fields is clone size, V gene, CDR3 length, D gene, J gene, CDR3 DNA, CDR3 protein. The D gene is left open where the match is weak. Not all rows give a size; the values are once, few, many and, for expanded clones, a class.

>-|TRBV12-3/TRBV12-4|14|-|TRBJ2-2
TGTGCCAGCAGCCCATACCAGGGGACCGGGGAGCTGTTTTTT
CASSPYQGTGELFF
>-|TRBV6-2/TRBV6-3|17|-|TRBJ1-5
TGTGCCAGCAGTTACTCGAAGGTTGGAAGGGGCAATCAGCCCCAGCATTTT
CASSYSKVGRGNQPQHF
>few|TRBV25-1|15|-|TRBJ2-2
TGTGCCAGCAGTGCCTTCAATTCATACACCGGGGAGCTGTTTTTT
CASSAFNSYTGELFF
>-|TRBV2|17|TRBD2|TRBJ2-7
TGTGCCAGCAGCCCCGGATTGTTAGCGGGGAATTACTACGAGCAGTACTTC
CASSPGLLAGNYYEQYF
>-|TRBV4-3|16|-|TRBJ2-7
TGCGCCAGCAGCCGGTCCTGGGGGGACAACTCCTACGAGCAGTACTTC
CASSRSWGDNSYEQYF
>few|TRBV6-4|19|TRBD2|TRBJ2-1
TGTGCCAGCAGTCCCAACCTACATATTCTAGCGGGGGGAAACAATGAGCAGTTCTTC
CASSPNLHILAGGNNEQFF
>-|TRBV4-2|14|-|TRBJ2-3
TGTGCCAGCAGGCGGGACCAAGCGGTAGATACGCAGTATTTT
CASRRDQAVDTQYF
>-|TRBV6-2/TRBV6-3|17|-|TRBJ2-7
TGTGCCAGCAGTTACAGGGGAACCGGCTCAATCTCCTACGAGCAGTACTTC
CASSYRGTGSISYEQYF
>few|TRBV7-9|16|TRBD2|TRBJ2-3
TGTGCCAGCAGCTCTTTAGCGGGGGAGTACACAGATACGCAGTATTTT
CASSSLAGEYTDTQYF
>few|TRBV4-1|17|TRBD1|TRBJ1-2
TGCGCCAGCAGCCCCGGACAGGGGGCGACAGTACCCTATGGCTACACCTTC
CASSPGQGATVPYGYTF
>few|TRBV5-6|14|-|TRBJ2-1
TGTGCCAGCAGCGAGACAGGCTCCTACAATGAGCAGTTCTTC
CASSETGSYNEQFF
>few|TRBV5-1|15|-|TRBJ1-1
TGCGCCAGCAGTGAGGGAAGTGAATGGGACACTGAAGCTTTCTTT
CASSEGSEWDTEAFF
>few|TRBV7-2|17|TRBD1|TRBJ2-1
TGTGCCAGCAGCTTATCACCGGGACAAGGGGGCTATCATGAGCAGTTCTTC
CASSLSPGQGGYHEQFF
>-|TRBV12-3/TRBV12-4|14|-|TRBJ1-5
TGTGCCAGCACCCCTTGGGGGAGCAATCAGCCCCAGCATTTT
CASTPWGSNQPQHF
>-|TRBV28|14|-|TRBJ2-1
TGTGCCAGCAGACACCTGGACCCACAAAATGAGCAGTTCTTC
CASRHLDPQNEQFF
>few|TRBV5-1|17|TRBD1|TRBJ1-1
TGCGCCAGCAGCATACGGGACAGGGGAATCTCGCTCACTGAAGCTTTCTTT
CASSIRDRGISLTEAFF
>-|TRBV3-1|15|-|TRBJ1-2
TGTGCCAGCAGCCAAGATCTGGCCCCGACGGTAGGCTACACCTTC
CASSQDLAPTVGYTF
>many|TRBV12-3/TRBV12-4|15|-|TRBJ2-1
TGTGCCAGCAGTTTTGTGGGAGTAACCTACAATGAGCAGTTCTTC
CASSFVGVTYNEQFF
>-|TRBV12-3/TRBV12-4|11|-|TRBJ2-1
TGTGCCAGCAGTCCCATGTATGAGCAGTTCTTC
CASSPMYEQFF
>-|TRBV7-2|15|-|TRBJ2-1
TGTGCCAGCAGCCCGGTAGGGGGGGGCGTGGATGAGCAGTTCTTC
CASSPVGGGVDEQFF
>many|TRBV5-1|16|TRBD1|TRBJ2-1
TGCGCCAGCAGCTTAACCTGGGACAGGGGGCAGAATGAGCAGTTCTTC
CASSLTWDRGQNEQFF
>few|TRBV20-1|13|-|TRBJ1-4
TGCAGTGCCATGTGGGATGCTAATGAAAAACTGTTTTTT
CSAMWDANEKLFF
>many|TRBV9|14|-|TRBJ2-7
TGTGCCAGCAGCGTAGGGGGGAGCACCTACGAGCAGTACTTC
CASSVGGSTYEQYF
>few|TRBV25-1|12|-|TRBJ1-1
TGTGCCAGCAGTGGAACCTTCCAACAGGCTTTCTTT
CASSGTFQQAFF
>once|TRBV20-1|14|TRBD2|TRBJ2-1
TGCAGTGCTACCCGGACTAGCGGGGACAATGAGCAGTTCTTC
CSATRTSGDNEQFF
>many|TRBV7-8|12|-|TRBJ2-2
TGTGCCAGCAGCTCGGCGTACGGGGAGCTGTTTTTT
CASSSAYGELFF
>-|TRBV6-1|15|TRBD1|TRBJ1-6
TGTGCCAGCAGGTCCGGACAGGGGAACAATTCACCCCTCCACTTT
CASRSGQGNNSPLHF
>many|TRBV20-1|14|TRBD1|TRBJ1-5
TGCAGTGCTTGGGACAGGGTTAGCAATCAGCCCCAGCATTTT
CSAWDRVSNQPQHF